This record covers a single T cell receptor (beta chain). Antigen: not known. The data were taken from a study of T cell responses to AZD1222 COVID-19 vaccine. Broader study findings: A mostly white British donor set with more females was recruited, and clonal diversity was possibly underestimated. Spike-specific TCR breadth and depth grew following two AZD1222 doses.

Germline V gene lookup returns CDR1 SGHDN and CDR2 FVKESK. The CDR3 totals 11 residues. V trimming: 8 bases; J trimming: 9 bases; junction bases outside the gene matches: 4. The table came from immunoSEQ multiplex PCR; TCRdb's copy has only in-frame clones and leaves some out. Seen here are under 150,000 clones, more than 85% observed once, and the top ten hold 1.5% to 2%. Sequenced here: peripheral blood, sampled on day 0 of AZD1222 vaccination. This TCR came from an adult in good health. This chain links TRBV14 with TRBJ2-1; 7 bases match TRBD1. The CDR3 DNA is TGTGCCAGCGAACAGGGGACTGAGCAGTTCTTC. Its translation is CASEQGTEQFF.